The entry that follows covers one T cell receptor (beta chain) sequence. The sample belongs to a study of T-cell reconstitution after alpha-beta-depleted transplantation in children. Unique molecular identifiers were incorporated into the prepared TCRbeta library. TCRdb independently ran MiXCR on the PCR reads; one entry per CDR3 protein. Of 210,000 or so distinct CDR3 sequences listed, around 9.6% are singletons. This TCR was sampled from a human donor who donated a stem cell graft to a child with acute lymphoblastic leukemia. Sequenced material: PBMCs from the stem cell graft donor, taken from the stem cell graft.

CDR3 sequence reads: CASSFVSDTQYF. The CDR3 DNA follows: TGTGCCAGCAGCTTTGTATCAGATACGCAGTATTTT. The genes are TRBV7-2 and TRBJ2-3, with D unresolved. CDR3 length equals 12 residues. The V gene's germline CDR1 is SGHTA and CDR2 FQGNSA. Trimming stripped 3 bases from V and 4 bases from J, with 5 bases between.